The source of this T cell receptor beta chain is a study of PD-L1 blockade in urothelial cancer. Study-wide results and limits: Clones that were tumor-associated expanded more in the blood of durable-benefit patients at 3 weeks.

Comments on this clone: Its specificity is unknown.

Some clones are missing from TCRdb's copy, which holds only in-frame ones; the method was immunoSEQ multiplex PCR. Seen here are approximately 30,000 clones, approximately 90% observed once, and the top ten hold more than 6.5%. The time point: peripheral blood 6 weeks after treatment start. This specimen was PBMCs, taken around atezolizumab (anti-PD-L1) treatment. The TCR comes from a man older than 75 with urothelial cancer.

The CDR3, as DNA: TGTGCCAGCAGCTCCGGTCGGCAGGCTTATGGCTACACCTTC. Encoded protein: CASSSGRQAYGYTF. The gene calls are TRBV5-8 and TRBJ1-2, with unresolved D. The CDR3 extends over 14 amino acids. V was cut by 3 bases and J by 5 bases, with 14 bases left in between. Germline-derived CDR1 and CDR2 are SGHTS and YDEGEE. Looking up the rest from reference TRBV5-8 and TRBJ1-2 gives the full variable domain: EAGVTQSPTHLIKTRGQQATLRCSPISGHTSVYWYQQALGLGLQFLLWYDEGEERNRGNFPPRFSGRQFPNYSSELNVNALELEDSALYLCASSSGRQAYGYTFGSGTRLTVV.